This T cell receptor beta chain was profiled in a study of cytomegalovirus exposure and HLA in healthy donors. General study results and limits: Most subjects had HLA-A and HLA-B alleles reportedly predicted accurately by TCR beta sequences. DRB1 had the most TCR associations and HLA-C the fewest, a later analysis found, with rates varying by HLA locus. Later analysis demonstrated an association between a missense DCLRE1C variant and TCR beta V- and J-gene trimming.

In this sample, this clone turned up a few times. Its antigen is unknown. PCR was performed using 60 Vbeta and 13 Jbeta primers. Only in-frame clones appear in the TCRdb table, and some are missing; sequencing was by immunoSEQ multiplex PCR. The sample comprises about 160,000 clones, about 73% of which are singletons, and approximately 3.1% rests with the top ten. Germline V CDR1 and CDR2: SNHLY, FYNNEI. Trimming took 4 bases from V and 5 from J, leaving 8 bases between them. The CDR3 consists of 12 residues. The specimen was PBMCs. This clonotype was obtained from a middle-aged woman in good health and CMV-seronegative. This chain uses TRBV2 with TRBJ1-1, with a tentative D call TRBD1 (5 bases). CDR3 protein: CASSVRGTEAFF. CDR3 sequence (DNA): TGTGCCAGCAGTGTACGGGGGACTGAAGCTTTCTTT.